The next 11 T cell receptor beta chains were all read from a single sample in a study of blood T cell repertoires in COVID-19. Here immunoSEQ multiplex PCR was the method, and the copy in TCRdb shows in-frame clones only, minus some. In the table there are some 69,000 clones, approximately 80% of which are singletons. Specimen: peripheral blood. The receptors shown here come from a man aged 80 or over with active or convalescent COVID-19.

The gene calls are TRBV19 and TRBJ2-5; 12 bases fit TRBD2. Trimming took 1 base from V and 5 from J; bases not matched to a gene: 8. The length of the CDR3 is 17 residues. Germline CDR1 is LNHDA and CDR2 is SQIVND (reference sequence). CDR3 sequence reads: CASSIGRSSGGGETQYF. The CDR3 coding sequence is TGTGCCAGTAGTATAGGCCGCTCTAGCGGGGGGGGTGAGACCCAGTACTTC.

The chain couples TRBV6-4 to TRBJ2-5; possible D gene TRBD1, 6 bases. Germline V CDR1 and CDR2: MRHNA, SNTAGT. This CDR3 has 14 residues. The germline V and J ends were trimmed by 8 bases and 1 base, with 14 bases remaining between them. The CDR3 protein is CASGGGGTQETQYF. CDR3 DNA sequence: TGTGCCAGCGGGGGTGGGGGCACCCAAGAGACCCAGTACTTC.

This chain uses TRBV2 with TRBJ1-2; D is perhaps TRBD1 (5 bases). This CDR3 has 13 residues. The germline V gene encodes CDR1 SNHLY and CDR2 FYNNEI. V lost 6 bases and J 3 bases, leaving 11 bases between the germline ends. CDR3 sequence: CASRGGQYYGYTF. The CDR3, as DNA: TGTGCCAGCAGGGGAGGACAATACTATGGCTACACCTTC.

The chain links TRBV6-5 to TRBJ2-2; 8 bases fit TRBD1. The CDR3 runs 14 residues. The V and J ends lost 7 bases and 5 bases, in that order; junction bases with no gene match: 6. CDR1 is MNHEY and CDR2 is SVGAGI in the germline V gene. CDR3 residues: CASNRDRKTGELFF. CDR3 nucleotide sequence: TGTGCCAGCAACCGGGACAGGAAGACCGGGGAGCTGTTTTTT.

V is TRBV6-2 or TRBV6-3 and J is TRBJ1-4, with 7 positions matching TRBD1. The V segment lost 6 bases and the J segment 10 bases; nucleotides outside the gene matches: 14. In germline, CDR1 is MNHEY, CDR2 SVGEGT. This CDR3 comprises 15 residues. The CDR3 protein is CASSQTGTATGKLFF. The CDR3 coding sequence is TGTGCCAGCAGCCAGACCGGGACAGCTACCGGAAAACTGTTTTTT.

This chain connects TRBV9 to TRBJ1-3; 8 nucleotides match TRBD1. The J segment lost 8 bases and the V segment lost 3 bases, leaving 10 bases of the junction unmatched. Germline V CDR1 and CDR2: SGDLS, YYNGEE. This CDR3 contains 15 residues. CDR3 loop: CASSARQGIRDTIYF. CDR3 nucleotide sequence: TGTGCCAGCAGCGCCCGACAGGGGATAAGGGACACCATATATTTT. The full variable domain, its missing parts supplied by reference TRBV9 and TRBJ1-3, is DSGVTQTPKHLITATGQRVTLRCSPRSGDLSVYWYQQSLDQGLQFLIQYYNGEERAKGNILERFSAQQFPDLHSELNLSSLELGDSALYFCASSARQGIRDTIYFGEGSWLTVV.

J is TRBJ2-7 and V is TRBV10-3; 10 bases align to TRBD1. The CDR3 loop spans 14 amino acids. The V segment lost 7 bases and the J segment 2 bases; nucleotides outside the gene matches: 5. Germline V gene lookup returns CDR1 ENHRY and CDR2 SYGVKD. As DNA, the CDR3 is TGTGCCATCATGGAAGGGACAGGGGCCTACGAGCAGTACTTC. Residues: CAIMEGTGAYEQYF.

The chain combines TRBV16 with TRBJ2-3; possibly TRBD2 for D (5 bases). This CDR3 spans 15 amino acids. Germline V lookup: CDR1 KGHSY, CDR2 FQNENV. Trimming pared 4 bases from V and 3 bases from J, leaving 14 bases between. CDR3 amino acids: CASSPAGIGTDTQYF. CDR3 bases: TGTGCCAGCAGCCCCGCGGGTATAGGAACAGATACGCAGTATTTT.

This clone was seen a single time. The J gene is TRBJ2-2, the V gene TRBV29-1; a weak D match, TRBD1 (6 bases). V was trimmed by 6 bases and J by 6 bases, leaving 14 bases between them. The CDR3 is 13 amino acids. In germline, CDR1 is SQVTM, CDR2 ANQGSEA. The CDR3 sequence is CSVMDSLAGELFF. For the CDR3, the DNA is TGCAGCGTCATGGACAGTTTGGCCGGGGAGCTGTTTTTT.

This clone has just one count. The gene calls are TRBV7-9 and TRBJ2-7, with TRBD2 matching over 9 bases. The CDR3 is 15 amino acids. The germline V gene has CDR1 SEHNR and CDR2 FQNEAQ (reference sequence). V gave up 1 base and J gave up 2 bases; unmatched junction bases: 3. The CDR3 DNA reads TGTGCCAGCAGCTTAGGTAGCGGGGGCACCTACGAGCAGTACTTC. It codes for CASSLGSGGTYEQYF.

This clone showed up just a few times. The chain joins TRBV6-5 to TRBJ1-1; the match to TRBD1 covers 10 bases. CDR1 is MNHEY, CDR2 SVGAGI, per germline. After removal of 10 bases from V and 7 bases from J, the junction contained 15 bases not matched to a gene. The CDR3 runs 15 residues. The DNA for the CDR3 is TGTGCCATCTCCGGGACAGGGGTTTCCTCGAGTGAAGCTTTCTTT. Its protein product is CAISGTGVSSSEAFF.